The rows below give T cell receptor beta chains drawn from one sample of a study of radiation and T cells in renal cell carcinoma. Data came from immunoSEQ multiplex PCR; TCRdb stores just in-frame clones and leaves some out. The top ten hold around 4% of the sample, which has 130,000 to 150,000 clones, approximately 90% seen once. The material sequenced was blood, taken from a patient whose treatment included radiotherapy and nephrectomy. The receptor source for this set is a woman in her 70s with renal cell carcinoma. Both conserved end residues are part of each CDR3. D genes are given only for firm matches. Only part of the rows carry a size: once, few, many, or a class if the clone is expanded.

D,J,size,V,CDR3,DNA
NA,TRBJ1-4,once,TRBV7-6,CASSPGTGIYEKLFF,TGTGCCAGCAGCCCAGGCACAGGGATTTACGAAAAACTGTTTTTT
TRBD1,TRBJ1-2,NA,TRBV27,CASTPAGGNYGYTF,TGTGCCAGCACCCCAGCAGGGGGTAACTATGGCTACACCTTC
TRBD1,TRBJ2-1,NA,TRBV6-5,CASSFFGTGSNEQFF,TGTGCCAGCAGTTTCTTCGGGACAGGGAGCAATGAGCAGTTCTTC
NA,TRBJ2-7,NA,TRBV9,CASSLTGSHEQYF,TGTGCCAGCAGCCTCACAGGGAGCCACGAGCAGTACTTC
NA,TRBJ2-3,NA,TRBV6-1,CASSGRGTSTDTQYF,TGTGCCAGCAGTGGACGGGGGACTAGCACAGATACGCAGTATTTT
NA,TRBJ1-6,NA,TRBV30,CAWSVRQLEPLHF,TGTGCCTGGAGTGTAAGGCAGCTCGAGCCCCTCCACTTT
NA,TRBJ1-4,NA,TRBV7-8,CASSAGTRGEKLFF,TGTGCCAGCAGCGCAGGGACACGAGGTGAAAAACTGTTTTTT
TRBD1,TRBJ2-1,NA,TRBV11-3,CASSSNTGVNEQFF,TGTGCCAGCAGCTCGAACACAGGGGTCAATGAGCAGTTCTTC
NA,TRBJ2-6,NA,TRBV30,CAWGQGAGANVLTF,TGTGCCTGGGGTCAGGGTGCAGGGGCCAACGTCCTGACTTTC
NA,TRBJ1-3,NA,TRBV5-1,CASSLAGGNTIYF,TGCGCCAGCAGCTTGGCGGGGGGAAACACCATATATTTT
TRBD1,TRBJ2-1,NA,TRBV5-1,CASSSGQGKYEQFF,TGCGCCAGCAGTTCGGGACAGGGAAAGTATGAGCAGTTCTTC
TRBD1,TRBJ2-3,NA,TRBV2,CASSKDRGADTQYF,TGTGCCAGCAGTAAGGACAGGGGGGCAGATACGCAGTATTTT
NA,TRBJ2-1,NA,TRBV28,CASSSLLLLQDSYNEQFF,TGTGCCAGCAGTTCCCTTTTACTCTTACAGGACTCCTACAATGAGCAGTTCTTC
NA,TRBJ1-4,NA,TRBV5-6,CASSPEGATNEKLFF,TGTGCCAGCAGCCCCGAGGGGGCAACTAATGAAAAACTGTTTTTT
NA,TRBJ1-4,NA,TRBV30,CAGKGGRANEKLFF,TGTGCCGGAAAAGGGGGGAGGGCTAATGAAAAACTGTTTTTT
NA,TRBJ1-2,NA,TRBV30,CAWSEVNGGYTF,TGTGCCTGGAGTGAAGTAAATGGAGGCTACACCTTC
NA,TRBJ2-2,NA,TRBV6-6,CASSPDSTTNTGELFF,TGTGCCAGCAGTCCCGATTCGACTACTAACACCGGGGAGCTGTTTTTT
NA,TRBJ1-2,NA,TRBV4-3,CASSQQTGTRERYGYTF,TGCGCCAGCAGCCAGCAGACCGGGACGCGGGAACGGTATGGCTACACCTTC
NA,TRBJ2-5,NA,TRBV30,CAWSGVQVGGETQYF,TGTGCCTGGAGTGGGGTTCAAGTAGGGGGGGAGACCCAGTACTTC
NA,TRBJ1-5,NA,TRBV12-2,CASRGLLQGTSNQPQHF,TGTGCAAGTCGCGGCTTATTGCAGGGGACTAGCAATCAGCCCCAGCATTTT
TRBD1,TRBJ1-1,NA,TRBV4-2,CASSRDRGYTEAFF,TGTGCCAGCAGCCGGGACAGGGGGTACACTGAAGCTTTCTTT
NA,TRBJ2-5,NA,TRBV5-1,CASSLSPAVGEETQYF,TGCGCCAGCAGCTTGTCTCCGGCCGTAGGTGAGGAGACCCAGTACTTC